The rows below give T cell receptor beta chains drawn from one sample of a study of T cell changes during pregnancy in multiple sclerosis. Measured with immunoSEQ multiplex PCR; TCRdb has only the in-frame clones, and not every one. Among over 65,000 clones listed, approximately 90% were seen once. Sequences were derived from peripheral blood, sampled in the first trimester of pregnancy. The receptors originated from a female donor with multiple sclerosis, enrolled in a pregnancy study. CDR3s include the opening cysteine and the closing phenylalanine or tryptophan. Fields, in order: V gene, clone size, D gene, J gene, CDR3 protein, CDR3 DNA. A D gene is named only where the DNA matches it firmly. Size tells how often a clone was seen (once, few, many) or the class of an expanded clone, and some rows leave it out.

v_gene: TRBV7-9; abundance: .; d_gene: TRBD1; j_gene: TRBJ2-7; CDR3aa: CASSSFSDRVAYEQYF; CDR3nt: TGTGCCAGCAGCTCCTTCTCGGACAGGGTTGCCTACGAGCAGTACTTC
v_gene: TRBV7-8; abundance: .; d_gene: TRBD2; j_gene: TRBJ2-1; CDR3aa: CASSPSGRGPYNEQFF; CDR3nt: TGTGCCAGCAGCCCCAGCGGGAGGGGGCCCTACAATGAGCAGTTCTTC
v_gene: TRBV19; abundance: .; d_gene: .; j_gene: TRBJ2-1; CDR3aa: CASTPSERVFHEQFF; CDR3nt: TGTGCCAGTACTCCCAGCGAGAGGGTCTTCCATGAGCAGTTCTTC
v_gene: TRBV4-2; abundance: few; d_gene: TRBD1; j_gene: TRBJ1-4; CDR3aa: CASSQDETGGTEKLFF; CDR3nt: TGTGCCAGCAGCCAAGATGAGACAGGGGGTACTGAAAAACTGTTTTTT
v_gene: TRBV18; abundance: .; d_gene: TRBD2; j_gene: TRBJ2-5; CDR3aa: CASSPKIAGQETQYF; CDR3nt: TGTGCCAGCTCACCGAAGATAGCGGGACAAGAGACCCAGTACTTC
v_gene: TRBV28; abundance: .; d_gene: .; j_gene: TRBJ1-1; CDR3aa: CASSRIPGVGGTEAFF; CDR3nt: TGTGCCAGCAGTCGAATACCGGGGGTGGGGGGGACTGAAGCTTTCTTT
v_gene: TRBV9; abundance: .; d_gene: .; j_gene: TRBJ2-1; CDR3aa: CASSVTSSNEQFF; CDR3nt: TGTGCCAGCAGCGTAACCTCTAGCAATGAGCAGTTCTTC
v_gene: TRBV12-5; abundance: .; d_gene: .; j_gene: TRBJ2-5; CDR3aa: CASGTGVQETQYF; CDR3nt: TGTGCTAGTGGTACGGGAGTTCAAGAGACCCAGTACTTC
v_gene: TRBV28; abundance: .; d_gene: TRBD1; j_gene: TRBJ1-5; CDR3aa: CASRTGVQPQHF; CDR3nt: TGTGCCAGCAGGACAGGGGTTCAGCCCCAGCATTTT
v_gene: TRBV25-1; abundance: .; d_gene: .; j_gene: TRBJ2-5; CDR3aa: CASSVGGQSGTQYF; CDR3nt: TGTGCCAGCAGTGTGGGTGGCCAAAGCGGGACCCAGTACTTC
v_gene: TRBV7-9; abundance: .; d_gene: TRBD1; j_gene: TRBJ2-1; CDR3aa: CASSLWTGGSRNEQFF; CDR3nt: TGTGCCAGCAGCTTATGGACAGGGGGATCGCGAAATGAGCAGTTCTTC
v_gene: TRBV13; abundance: .; d_gene: TRBD1; j_gene: TRBJ2-1; CDR3aa: CASSLDESDRAPNEQFF; CDR3nt: TGTGCCAGCAGCTTAGACGAGTCGGACAGGGCTCCCAATGAGCAGTTCTTC
v_gene: TRBV19; abundance: .; d_gene: .; j_gene: TRBJ2-5; CDR3aa: CASSIGRLGAGGETQYF; CDR3nt: TGTGCCAGTAGTATAGGGCGGTTAGGGGCCGGTGGAGAAACCCAGTACTTC
v_gene: TRBV6-5; abundance: .; d_gene: .; j_gene: TRBJ1-6; CDR3aa: CASSYSHGYNSPLHF; CDR3nt: TGTGCCAGCAGTTACTCGCACGGGTATAATTCACCCCTCCACTTT
v_gene: TRBV14; abundance: .; d_gene: TRBD1; j_gene: TRBJ2-6; CDR3aa: CASSPGTAESLFGANVLTF; CDR3nt: TGTGCCAGCAGCCCCGGGACAGCCGAATCGCTCTTTGGGGCCAACGTCCTGACTTTC
v_gene: TRBV18; abundance: .; d_gene: .; j_gene: TRBJ1-4; CDR3aa: CASSSRLMTENSKSEKLFF; CDR3nt: TGTGCCAGCTCATCAAGACTTATGACAGAAAACTCTAAGAGTGAAAAACTGTTTTTT
v_gene: TRBV14; abundance: .; d_gene: TRBD2; j_gene: TRBJ2-3; CDR3aa: CASSQDSGASTDTQYF; CDR3nt: TGTGCCAGCAGCCAAGACAGCGGGGCTAGCACAGATACGCAGTATTTT
v_gene: TRBV27; abundance: .; d_gene: .; j_gene: TRBJ2-6; CDR3aa: CASSRLDSDSGANVLTF; CDR3nt: TGTGCCAGCAGCCGACTAGACAGTGACTCTGGGGCCAACGTCCTGACTTTC
v_gene: TRBV9; abundance: .; d_gene: .; j_gene: TRBJ2-1; CDR3aa: CASGTGVSSYNEQFF; CDR3nt: TGTGCCAGCGGGACGGGGGTGAGCTCCTACAATGAGCAGTTCTTC
v_gene: TRBV25-1; abundance: .; d_gene: .; j_gene: TRBJ1-1; CDR3aa: CASSESQAPEAFF; CDR3nt: TGTGCCAGCAGTGAAAGCCAGGCCCCTGAAGCTTTCTTT
v_gene: TRBV7-9; abundance: .; d_gene: TRBD2; j_gene: TRBJ2-3; CDR3aa: CASRTSGGLDTQYF; CDR3nt: TGTGCCAGTCGGACTAGCGGGGGGTTAGATACGCAGTATTTT
v_gene: TRBV14; abundance: .; d_gene: TRBD2; j_gene: TRBJ2-2; CDR3aa: CASSPLAGVGTNTGELFF; CDR3nt: TGTGCCAGCAGCCCACTAGCGGGAGTGGGGACAAACACCGGGGAGCTGTTTTTT
v_gene: TRBV5-1; abundance: .; d_gene: .; j_gene: TRBJ2-7; CDR3aa: CASSFDPFLDRSYEQYF; CDR3nt: TGCGCCAGCAGCTTCGATCCCTTTCTGGACAGATCCTACGAGCAGTACTTC
v_gene: TRBV28; abundance: .; d_gene: TRBD2; j_gene: TRBJ2-1; CDR3aa: CASRPSSGLAGGSINEQFF; CDR3nt: TGTGCCAGCAGGCCGAGCTCGGGACTAGCGGGAGGTTCGATCAATGAGCAGTTCTTC
v_gene: TRBV5-1; abundance: .; d_gene: .; j_gene: TRBJ2-1; CDR3aa: CASSLTSGTAYNEQFF; CDR3nt: TGCGCCAGCAGCTTAACATCCGGGACTGCTTACAATGAGCAGTTCTTC
v_gene: TRBV5-1; abundance: .; d_gene: .; j_gene: TRBJ1-6; CDR3aa: CASRISGTGDSPLHF; CDR3nt: TGCGCCAGCAGGATTTCCGGGACGGGAGATTCACCCCTCCACTTT
v_gene: TRBV5-1; abundance: few; d_gene: TRBD1; j_gene: TRBJ1-1; CDR3aa: CASSATGGTNTEAFF; CDR3nt: TGCGCCAGCAGCGCGACAGGGGGGACGAACACTGAAGCTTTCTTT
v_gene: TRBV6-5; abundance: .; d_gene: TRBD1; j_gene: TRBJ2-1; CDR3aa: CASSYSRGQGVNEQFF; CDR3nt: TGTGCCAGCAGTTACTCGCGGGGACAGGGGGTAAATGAGCAGTTCTTC
v_gene: TRBV7-8; abundance: .; d_gene: TRBD1; j_gene: TRBJ1-1; CDR3aa: CASSYDRVRTEAFF; CDR3nt: TGTGCCAGCAGCTATGACAGGGTACGCACTGAAGCTTTCTTT
v_gene: TRBV7-9; abundance: .; d_gene: TRBD1; j_gene: TRBJ2-1; CDR3aa: CASSFSGTGGLNEQFF; CDR3nt: TGTGCCAGCAGCTTTTCCGGGACAGGGGGCTTGAATGAGCAGTTCTTC